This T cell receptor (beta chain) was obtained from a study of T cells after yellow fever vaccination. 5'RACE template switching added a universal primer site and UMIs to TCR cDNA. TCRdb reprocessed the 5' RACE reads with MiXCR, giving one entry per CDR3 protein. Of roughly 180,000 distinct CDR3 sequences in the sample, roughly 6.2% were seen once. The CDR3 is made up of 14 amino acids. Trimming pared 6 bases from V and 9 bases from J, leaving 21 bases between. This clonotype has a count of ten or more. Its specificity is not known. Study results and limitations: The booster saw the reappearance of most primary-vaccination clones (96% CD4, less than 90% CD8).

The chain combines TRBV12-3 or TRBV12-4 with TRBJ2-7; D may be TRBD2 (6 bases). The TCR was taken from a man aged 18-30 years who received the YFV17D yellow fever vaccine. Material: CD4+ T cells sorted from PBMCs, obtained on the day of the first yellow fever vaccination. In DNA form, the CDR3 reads TGTGCCAGCAGCCTACGAACCCGGGACTCCCGGCAGTACTTC. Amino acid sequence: CASSLRTRDSRQYF.